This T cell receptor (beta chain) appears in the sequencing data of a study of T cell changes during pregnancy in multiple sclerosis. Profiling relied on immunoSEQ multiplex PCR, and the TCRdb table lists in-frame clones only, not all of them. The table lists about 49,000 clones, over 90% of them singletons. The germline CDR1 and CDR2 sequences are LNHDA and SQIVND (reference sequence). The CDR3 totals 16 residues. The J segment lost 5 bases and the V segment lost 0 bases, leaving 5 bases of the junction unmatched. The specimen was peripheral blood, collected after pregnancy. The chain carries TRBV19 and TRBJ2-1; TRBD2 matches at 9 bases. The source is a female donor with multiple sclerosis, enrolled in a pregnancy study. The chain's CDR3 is CASSIDPRGGNNEQFF. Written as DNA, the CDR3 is TGTGCCAGTAGTATAGACCCGCGGGGGGGGAACAATGAGCAGTTCTTC.